The 21 T cell receptor beta chains listed next were all sequenced from one sample in a study of long-term antiretroviral therapy in people with HIV. Sequencing used immunoSEQ v3.0 at survey level. Using immunoSEQ multiplex PCR, the repertoire was profiled, and TCRdb retains in-frame clones only, with some absent. The sample has 15,000 to 25,000 clones; 75% to 95% are singletons. The specimen comprised unsorted PBMCs, sampled 4.4 years before starting antiretroviral therapy. Every receptor here comes from a young woman with HIV.

The J gene is TRBJ1-1, the V gene TRBV7-9, with TRBD1 as a possible D gene (6 bases). The germline CDR1 and CDR2 sequences are SEHNR and FQNEAQ (reference sequence). V was shortened by 5 bases and J by 0 bases, with 13 bases between the two germline ends. This CDR3 is 15 amino acids long. CDR3 amino acids: CASSAGETLNTEAFF. The CDR3 DNA sequence: TGTGCCAGCAGCGCAGGGGAGACTTTGAACACTGAAGCTTTCTTT.

The chain couples TRBV5-5 to TRBJ1-5; 8 nucleotides agree with TRBD1. The CDR3 has 15 amino acids. Germline CDR1 and CDR2: SGHKS and YYEKEE (reference sequence). Trimming took 2 bases from V and 3 from J; bases not matched to a gene: 4. The CDR3 sequence is CASSFGQGINQPQHF. CDR3 coding DNA: TGTGCCAGCAGCTTTGGACAGGGAATCAATCAGCCCCAGCATTTT.

This clone was recorded only once. The chain combines TRBV2 with TRBJ2-3; 8 bases are a match to TRBD1. The trim removed 6 bases at V and 1 base at J, leaving 9 bases unmatched. The CDR3 length is 16 residues. Looked up from germline, CDR1 is SNHLY and CDR2 is FYNNEI. The CDR3 nucleotides read TGTGCCAGCAGACCCGGGACAGGCGCTGGCACAGATACGCAGTATTTT. Protein sequence: CASRPGTGAGTDTQYF.

This CDR3 is CASSLKGAGNTIYF. In DNA, the CDR3 is TGTGCCAGCAGCTTAAAGGGGGCTGGAAACACCATATATTTT. The chain carries TRBV7-9 and TRBJ1-3, with a weak D call TRBD1 (6 bases). Germline CDR1 reads SEHNR; CDR2 reads FQNEAQ (reference sequence). The V end lost 2 bases, the J end lost 2 bases, and 7 bases lay between the germline ends. The CDR3 length is 14 residues.

This sequence joins TRBV7-2 and TRBJ1-5; D is ambiguous. This CDR3 region has 15 residues. Germline CDR1 and CDR2: SGHTA and FQGNSA. V was shortened by 3 bases and J by 1 base, with 10 bases between the two germline ends. The CDR3 is CASSLGIGSNQPQHF. The CDR3 nucleotides read TGTGCCAGCAGCTTGGGTATTGGAAGCAATCAGCCCCAGCATTTT. The whole variable domain, remainder taken from reference TRBV7-2 and TRBJ1-5, is GAGVSQSPSNKVTEKGKDVELRCDPISGHTALYWYRQSLGQGLEFLIYFQGNSAPDKSGLPSDRFSAERTGGSVSTLTIQRTQQEDSAVYLCASSLGIGSNQPQHFGDGTRLSIL.

The chain recombines TRBV30 with TRBJ2-5, with 11 bases lining up with TRBD2. The CDR3 length is 15 residues. In germline, CDR1 is GTSNPN, CDR2 SVGIG (reference sequence). The V gene end was trimmed by 0 bases and the J gene end by 6 bases; junction bases not matched to a gene: 6. The chain's CDR3 is CAWSVHSGGAKTQYF. The CDR3 DNA follows: TGTGCCTGGAGTGTCCATAGCGGGGGGGCAAAGACCCAGTACTTC.

This rearrangement joins TRBV10-3 to TRBJ2-5; TRBD1 aligns across 7 bases. Germline lookup yields CDR1 ENHRY and CDR2 SYGVKD. V lost 0 bases, J lost 5 bases, and 6 bases stayed unmatched. The CDR3 extends over 15 amino acids. The CDR3 sequence: CAISESQGGVETQYF. Here the CDR3 DNA reads TGTGCCATCAGTGAGTCGCAAGGGGGCGTTGAGACCCAGTACTTC.

V is TRBV6-5 and J is TRBJ1-2, with D hard to call. This CDR3 is 15 amino acids long. Trimming took 6 bases from V and 2 from J, leaving 16 bases between them. In germline, CDR1 is MNHEY, CDR2 SVGAGI. The DNA of the CDR3 is TGTGCCAGCAGCCCCGCGGGCCGGCGAAACTATGGCTACACCTTC. It translates to CASSPAGRRNYGYTF.

The chain recombines TRBV7-7 with TRBJ2-5; 7 bases fit TRBD1. This CDR3 spans 13 amino acids. Looked up from germline, CDR1 is SSHAT and CDR2 is FNYEAQ (reference sequence). The V and J ends lost 5 bases and 5 bases, in that order; junction bases with no gene match: 5. CDR3 nucleotide sequence: TGTGCCAGCAGCGCGACAGGGAAGGAGACCCAGTACTTC. Residues: CASSATGKETQYF.

The chain couples TRBV7-8 to TRBJ1-1; 7 positions agree with TRBD1. With 5 bases clipped from V and 0 bases from J, the junction kept 3 bases outside the gene matches. CDR3 length: 14 residues. Germline V gene lookup returns CDR1 SGHVS and CDR2 FQNEAQ. The CDR3 nucleotides are TGTGCCAGCAGCAGGACAGGAATGAACACTGAAGCTTTCTTT. This sequence encodes CASSRTGMNTEAFF.

The chain has TRBV5-1 and TRBJ1-1; possible D gene TRBD1, 5 bases. Per germline, CDR1 SGHRS and CDR2 YFSETQ. CDR3 size: 18 residues. Trimming took 1 base from V and 1 from J, leaving 20 bases between them. CDR3 nucleotides: TGCGCCAGCAGCTTGCGAATGGGGGAAGTACTGGGGAACACTGAAGCTTTCTTT. It specifies CASSLRMGEVLGNTEAFF.

CDR3 amino acids: CASSFGIFNQPQHF. In DNA form, the CDR3 reads TGTGCCAGCAGTTTCGGGATTTTTAATCAGCCCCAGCATTTT. This chain links TRBV6-1 with TRBJ1-5; the D is unclear. The CDR3 consists of 14 residues. V was shortened by 5 bases and J by 4 bases, with 12 bases between the two germline ends. Germline V lookup: CDR1 MNHNS, CDR2 SASEGT.

The chain is built from TRBV19 and TRBJ1-5; no clear D gene. The V end lost 5 bases, the J end lost 0 bases, and 14 bases lay between the germline ends. The germline V gene encodes CDR1 LNHDA and CDR2 SQIVND (reference sequence). The CDR3 has 16 amino acids. The CDR3 coding sequence is TGTGCCAGTAGTTGGGGATTGCTTAATAGCAATCAGCCCCAGCATTTT. It yields the protein CASSWGLLNSNQPQHF. Complete variable domain (other parts from reference TRBV19 and TRBJ1-5): DGGITQSPKYLFRKEGQNVTLSCEQNLNHDAMYWYRQDPGQGLRLIYYSQIVNDFQKGDIAEGYSVSREKKESFPLTVTSAQKNPTAFYLCASSWGLLNSNQPQHFGDGTRLSIL.

The rearrangement uses TRBV30 and TRBJ2-2; D perhaps matches TRBD1 (5 bases). CDR1 is GTSNPN, CDR2 SVGIG, per germline (reference sequence). This CDR3 comprises 13 residues. V gave up 5 bases and J gave up 3 bases, with 10 bases separating them. The CDR3 bases are TGTGCCTGGGGGATCAGGGACACCGGGGAGCTGTTTTTT. The encoded protein is CAWGIRDTGELFF.

This clone was observed a handful of times. The chain is built from TRBV10-2 and TRBJ1-1; possibly TRBD1 for D (6 bases). The CDR3 covers 13 residues. Deletions cut 2 bases from V and 4 bases from J, with 8 bases between. The germline V gene has CDR1 WSHSY and CDR2 SAAADI. CDR3 region: CASSEGGLTEAFF. The CDR3 region has the DNA TGCGCCAGCAGTGAGGGGGGGCTCACTGAAGCTTTCTTT.

V and J are TRBV6-5 and TRBJ2-7; D uncertain. Germline CDR1 and CDR2: MNHEY and SVGAGI. The CDR3 consists of 14 residues. V was pared by 5 bases and J by 2 bases, with 13 bases between. The CDR3 coding sequence is TGTGCCAGCAGTACAGCAGGTGCCACCTACGAGCAGTACTTC. It codes for CASSTAGATYEQYF.

The genes are TRBV7-2 and TRBJ1-1; weak D call: TRBD1 (5 bases). Trimming took 4 bases from V and 6 from J, leaving 15 bases between them. Germline V CDR1 and CDR2: SGHTA, FQGNSA. The CDR3 has 14 residues. CDR3 DNA: TGTGCCAGCAGCTATCCGTCTGTGGGGCCTGAAGCTTTCTTT. Amino acid sequence: CASSYPSVGPEAFF.

This clone came up once. The gene calls are TRBV12-5 and TRBJ2-1; 12 nucleotides align to TRBD1. CDR1 is LGHNT and CDR2 is FRNRAP in the germline V gene. This CDR3 is 16 amino acids long. Trimming at V came to 1 base and at J to 8 bases, leaving 6 bases not matched to a gene. The chain's CDR3 is CASGLGTGTGGYEQFF. The CDR3 DNA reads TGTGCTAGTGGTTTGGGAACCGGGACAGGGGGCTATGAGCAGTTCTTC.

The rearrangement uses TRBV2 and TRBJ2-4; either TRBD1 or TRBD2 may supply D (5 bases each). There are 17 residues in the CDR3. V was clipped by 2 bases and J by 0 bases, with 14 bases between them. The V gene's germline CDR1 is SNHLY and CDR2 FYNNEI. CDR3 region: CASSEPGRILAKNIQYF. CDR3 nucleotides: TGTGCCAGCAGTGAACCGGGACGGATCTTAGCCAAAAACATTCAGTACTTC.

The genes are TRBV5-1 and TRBJ1-2, with D maybe TRBD1 (5 bases). The length of the CDR3 is 14 residues. V was pared by 4 bases and J by 5 bases, with 15 bases between. The germline V gene encodes CDR1 SGHRS and CDR2 YFSETQ. The CDR3 DNA follows: TGCGCCAGCAGCCCCGTGGCGGGGACGTATGGCTACACCTTC. Translation: CASSPVAGTYGYTF.

This clone was seen a single time. The junction shows a germline mismatch at one end, possibly a read error. The CDR3 sequence: CASSIRAQAQHF. The CDR3 DNA reads as TGTGCCAGTAGTATCCGAGCTCAGGCCCAGCATTTT. The V call is TRBV19, the J call TRBJ1-5, with D uncertain. Looked up from germline, CDR1 is LNHDA and CDR2 is SQIVND (reference sequence). The CDR3 length is 12 residues. The whole variable domain, filled in from reference TRBV19 and TRBJ1-5, reads DGGITQSPKYLFRKEGQNVTLSCEQNLNHDAMYWYRQDPGQGLRLIYYSQIVNDFQKGDIAEGYSVSREKKESFPLTVTSAQKNPTAFYLCASSIRAQAQHFGDGTRLSIL.